The 16 T cell receptor beta chains below come from one sample, sequenced in a study of cytomegalovirus exposure and HLA in healthy donors. The PCR employed 60 Vbeta primers together with 13 Jbeta primers. TCRdb's copy holds only in-frame clones and misses some; the assay was immunoSEQ multiplex PCR. The data hold 65,000 or so clones, with 62% observed a single time. The sample consisted of PBMCs. The source is a man between 25 and 39 years old in good health and CMV-seronegative.

The V gene is TRBV7-3, the J gene TRBJ2-5; 7 positions match TRBD1. With V trimmed by 2 bases and J by 5 bases, 8 bases remained unmatched. The CDR3 consists of 15 residues. The germline V gene has CDR1 SGHTA and CDR2 FQGTGA. The CDR3 bases are TGTGCCAGCAGCTTAGTGGGGACAGTAGAGGAGACCCAGTACTTC. Its protein is CASSLVGTVEETQYF.

This chain links TRBV11-2 with TRBJ2-5, with 9 bases that match TRBD1. From germline, CDR1 is SGHAT and CDR2 FQNNGV. The CDR3 extends over 15 amino acids. With V trimmed by 1 base and J by 4 bases, 4 bases remained unmatched. In DNA, the CDR3 is TGTGCCAGCAGCTTAGGCAAGACAGGGGGAGAGACCCAGTACTTC. It translates to CASSLGKTGGETQYF. The full variable domain, its missing parts supplied by reference TRBV11-2 and TRBJ2-5, is EAGVAQSPRYKIIEKRQSVAFWCNPISGHATLYWYQQILGQGPKLLIQFQNNGVVDDSQLPKDRFSAERLKGVDSTLKIQPAKLEDSAVYLCASSLGKTGGETQYFGPGTRLLVL.

The chain recombines TRBV19 with TRBJ1-2, with 7 bases lining up with TRBD1. Germline V lookup: CDR1 LNHDA, CDR2 SQIVND (reference sequence). V shed 10 bases and J 1 base; nucleotides not matched to a gene: 6. The CDR3 is 13 amino acids. The DNA for the CDR3 is TGTGCCACGGGACAGACGATTAACTATGGCTACACCTTC. It codes for CATGQTINYGYTF.

The V gene is TRBV7-2, the J gene TRBJ2-4; TRBD1 matches at 9 bases. CDR3 length: 16 amino acids. Trimming took 4 bases from V and 2 from J; bases not matched to a gene: 6. The germline V gene encodes CDR1 SGHTA and CDR2 FQGNSA. The CDR3 DNA reads as TGTGCCAGCAGCTCCACAGGGGGCTGGACCAAAAACATTCAGTACTTC. This codes for CASSSTGGWTKNIQYF.

The rearrangement uses TRBV9 and TRBJ2-7, with 14 bases matching TRBD2. Losses at the gene ends were 3 bases for V and 2 bases for J; bases not matched to a gene: 4. CDR1 is SGDLS, CDR2 YYNGEE, per germline. This CDR3 spans 16 amino acids. CDR3: CASSGGTSGGTYEQYF. The CDR3 coding sequence is TGTGCCAGCAGCGGGGGGACTAGCGGGGGTACCTACGAGCAGTACTTC.

J is TRBJ1-6 and V is TRBV6-1, with unresolved D. This CDR3 comprises 13 residues. Germline V gene lookup returns CDR1 MNHNS and CDR2 SASEGT. V was pared by 7 bases and J by 8 bases, with 12 bases between. CDR3 DNA sequence: TGTGCCAGCATTCACGGTAGTGATTCACCCCTCCACTTT. Protein product: CASIHGSDSPLHF.

This chain joins TRBV6-1 and TRBJ1-5, with a tentative D call TRBD1 (5 bases). The CDR3 extends over 14 amino acids. The germline V gene has CDR1 MNHNS and CDR2 SASEGT. Trimming removed 6 bases from V and 1 base from J, with 10 bases in between. For the CDR3, the DNA is TGTGCCAGCAGGGGGGGTACGAGCAATCAGCCCCAGCATTTT. Protein: CASRGGTSNQPQHF.

The chain has TRBV6-6 and TRBJ1-2, with TRBD1 as a possible D gene (5 bases). The CDR3 is 13 amino acids. V was pared by 0 bases and J by 7 bases, with 9 bases between. Looked up from germline, CDR1 is MNHNY and CDR2 is SVGAGI (reference sequence). CDR3 region: CASSYSGEFGYTF. Written as DNA, the CDR3 is TGTGCCAGCAGTTACTCAGGGGAATTTGGCTACACCTTC.

This clone showed up just a few times. V and J are TRBV7-9 and TRBJ2-7; 7 nucleotides agree with TRBD1. With V trimmed by 5 bases and J by 0 bases, 7 bases remained unmatched. The CDR3 runs 15 residues. Germline CDR1 reads SEHNR; CDR2 reads FQNEAQ (reference sequence). CDR3 sequence (DNA): TGTGCCAGCAGCCCCGACAGGGCCTTCTCCTACGAGCAGTACTTC. Its translation: CASSPDRAFSYEQYF.

This clone was detected a few times. The chain links TRBV10-3 to TRBJ2-1, with D perhaps TRBD2 (7 bases). V lost 5 bases to trimming and J lost 2 bases, with 13 bases between them. The length of the CDR3 is 15 residues. Germline-derived CDR1 and CDR2 are ENHRY and SYGVKD. This CDR3 is CAISSKGGTYNEQFF. DNA for the CDR3: TGTGCCATCAGTTCGAAGGGGGGGACCTACAATGAGCAGTTCTTC.

V usage is TRBV4-1 and J usage is TRBJ1-2; a weak D match, TRBD1 (6 bases). The V gene lost 3 bases and the J gene lost 8 bases, with 16 bases spanning the gap. CDR3 size: 14 residues. Germline CDR1 is MGHRA and CDR2 is YSYEKL. The CDR3 protein is CASSQLHTDRGYTF. Written as DNA, the CDR3 is TGCGCCAGCAGCCAGCTCCATACGGACAGAGGCTACACCTTC.

This clone was detected only a few times. V gene TRBV19 combines with J gene TRBJ1-5; weak D call: TRBD1 (6 bases). The CDR3 spans 12 residues. V was trimmed by 7 bases and J by 6 bases, leaving 10 bases between them. CDR1 is LNHDA, CDR2 SQIVND, per germline (reference sequence). CDR3 nucleotides: TGTGCCAGTACTCAGGGGACTCAGCCCCAGCATTTT. This encodes CASTQGTQPQHF.

This clone was seen only a few times. The chain couples TRBV4-2 to TRBJ1-2; the D is unclear. The CDR3 consists of 13 residues. The germline V and J ends were trimmed by 3 bases and 2 bases, with 7 bases remaining between them. CDR1 and CDR2 (germline): LGHNA, YNFKEQ. The CDR3 region has the DNA TGTGCCAGCAGCCAGGGAGAAAACTATGGCTACACCTTC. Its translation is CASSQGENYGYTF.

This clone showed up just a few times. The chain uses TRBV6-5 and TRBJ2-7, with D perhaps TRBD2 (5 bases). Germline values: CDR1 MNHEY, CDR2 SVGAGI. V was trimmed by 0 bases and J by 1 base, leaving 7 bases between them. There are 14 residues in the CDR3. The CDR3 is CASSYSGGSYEQYF. The DNA for the CDR3 is TGTGCCAGCAGTTACTCCGGAGGATCCTACGAGCAGTACTTC.

V gene TRBV7-9 combines with J gene TRBJ1-5; possibly TRBD1 for D (5 bases). Between the trimmed V and J ends, which lost 3 bases and 5 bases, there was a span of 8 bases. Germline loops: CDR1 SEHNR, CDR2 FQNEAQ (reference sequence). The CDR3 spans 13 residues. The CDR3 region is CASSFRGDQPQHF. CDR3 DNA sequence: TGTGCCAGCAGCTTCCGGGGGGATCAGCCCCAGCATTTT.

The J gene is TRBJ1-6, the V gene TRBV30, with 7 nucleotides matching TRBD1. V lost 5 bases and J lost 0; bases outside the gene matches: 25. The CDR3 has 22 amino acids. The germline CDR1 and CDR2 sequences are GTSNPN and SVGIG (reference sequence). In nucleotides, the CDR3 is TGTGCCTGGGTACGGAAATTTCAGACAGGGACCGAGACGAGCTCCTATAATTCACCCCTCCACTTT. It is translated as CAWVRKFQTGTETSSYNSPLHF.